This T cell receptor (beta chain) was profiled in a study of T-cell memory formation after mild COVID-19. TCRdb re-called the 5' RACE reads with MiXCR, one entry per CDR3 protein. Counted here are roughly 130,000 distinct CDR3 sequences, about 16% occurring once; the ten biggest clones make up 14%. CDR1 LNHNV and CDR2 YYDKDF come from the germline V gene (reference sequence). The CDR3 runs 13 residues. Trimming removed 5 bases at V and 3 bases at J, with 8 bases between. This receptor was obtained from an adult woman who had mild COVID-19 (a few samples of this study predate the infection). Cell type and time point are not known. The chain is built from TRBV15 and TRBJ1-5; D possibly corresponds to TRBD1 (6 bases). The sequenced sample consisted of PBMCs or a T cell subset sorted from them (not recorded which). The DNA of the CDR3 is TGTGCCACCAGCGACAGGAACAATCAGCCCCAGCATTTT. Translating it yields CATSDRNNQPQHF.